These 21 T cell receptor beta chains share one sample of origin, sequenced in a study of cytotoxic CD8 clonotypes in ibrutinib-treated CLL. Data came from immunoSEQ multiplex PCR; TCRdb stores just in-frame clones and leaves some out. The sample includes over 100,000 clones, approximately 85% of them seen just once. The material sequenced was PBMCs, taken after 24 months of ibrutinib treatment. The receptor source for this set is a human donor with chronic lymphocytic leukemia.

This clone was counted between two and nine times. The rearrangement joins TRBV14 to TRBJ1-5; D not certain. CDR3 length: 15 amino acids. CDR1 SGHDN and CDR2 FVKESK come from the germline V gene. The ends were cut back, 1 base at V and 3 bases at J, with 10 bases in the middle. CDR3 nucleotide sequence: TGTGCCAGCAGCCAAGGAGGTCAGCACAATCAGCCCCAGCATTTT. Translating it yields CASSQGGQHNQPQHF.

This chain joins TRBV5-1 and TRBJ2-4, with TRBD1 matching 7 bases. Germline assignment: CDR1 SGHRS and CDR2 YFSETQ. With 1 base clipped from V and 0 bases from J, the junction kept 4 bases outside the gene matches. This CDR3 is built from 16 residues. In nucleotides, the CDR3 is TGCGCCAGCAGCTTGCCGGGACAGCTAGCCAAAAACATTCAGTACTTC. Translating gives CASSLPGQLAKNIQYF.

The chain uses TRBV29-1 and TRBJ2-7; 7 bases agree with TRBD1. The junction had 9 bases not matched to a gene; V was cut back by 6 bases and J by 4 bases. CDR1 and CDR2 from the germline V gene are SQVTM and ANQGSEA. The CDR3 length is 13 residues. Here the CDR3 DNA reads TGCAGCGTCTCCGGGACAGATACTTACGAGCAGTACTTC. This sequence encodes CSVSGTDTYEQYF.

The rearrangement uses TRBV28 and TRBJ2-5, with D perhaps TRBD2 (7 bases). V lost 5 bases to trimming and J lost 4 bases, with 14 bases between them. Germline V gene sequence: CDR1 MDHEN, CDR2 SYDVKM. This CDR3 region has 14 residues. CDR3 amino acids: CASSRGGSGETQYF. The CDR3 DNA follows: TGTGCCAGCAGTCGCGGGGGCAGTGGAGAGACCCAGTACTTC.

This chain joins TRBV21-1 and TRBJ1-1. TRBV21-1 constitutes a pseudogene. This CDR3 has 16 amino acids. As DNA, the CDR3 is TGTGCCAGCGGAGGGGTGGCCAAAACCCAGGGCACTGAAGCTTTCTTT. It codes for CASGGVAKTQGTEAFF.

The CDR3 here is CASSPRTIQETQYF. Written as DNA, the CDR3 is TGTGCCAGTAGTCCCAGGACTATCCAAGAGACCCAGTACTTC. The gene calls are TRBV19 and TRBJ2-5; D might be TRBD2 (6 bases). V lost 5 bases and J lost 1, with 11 bases in between. CDR3 length equals 14 residues. Germline V CDR1 and CDR2: LNHDA, SQIVND (reference sequence).

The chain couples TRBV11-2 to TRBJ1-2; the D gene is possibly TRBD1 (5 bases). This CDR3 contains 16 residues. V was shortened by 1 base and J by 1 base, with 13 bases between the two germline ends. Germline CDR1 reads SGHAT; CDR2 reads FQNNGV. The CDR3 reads CASSLAARTINYGYTF. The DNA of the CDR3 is TGTGCCAGCAGCTTAGCCGCCAGGACAATTAACTATGGCTACACCTTC.

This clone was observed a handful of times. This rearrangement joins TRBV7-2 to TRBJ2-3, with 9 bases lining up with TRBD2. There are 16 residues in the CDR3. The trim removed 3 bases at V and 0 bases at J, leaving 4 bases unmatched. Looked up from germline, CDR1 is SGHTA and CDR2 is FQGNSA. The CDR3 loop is CASSFSSGTSTDTQYF. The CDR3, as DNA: TGTGCCAGCAGCTTCTCTAGCGGGACCAGCACAGATACGCAGTATTTT. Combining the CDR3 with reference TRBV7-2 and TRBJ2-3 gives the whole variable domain GAGVSQSPSNKVTEKGKDVELRCDPISGHTALYWYRQSLGQGLEFLIYFQGNSAPDKSGLPSDRFSAERTGGSVSTLTIQRTQQEDSAVYLCASSFSSGTSTDTQYFGPGTRLTVL.

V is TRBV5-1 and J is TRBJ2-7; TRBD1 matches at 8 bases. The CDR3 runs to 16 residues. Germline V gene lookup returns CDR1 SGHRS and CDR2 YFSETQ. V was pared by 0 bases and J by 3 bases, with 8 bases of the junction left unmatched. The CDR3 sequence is CASSLEVGQGHYEQYF. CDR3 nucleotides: TGCGCCAGCAGCTTGGAGGTAGGACAGGGCCACTACGAGCAGTACTTC.

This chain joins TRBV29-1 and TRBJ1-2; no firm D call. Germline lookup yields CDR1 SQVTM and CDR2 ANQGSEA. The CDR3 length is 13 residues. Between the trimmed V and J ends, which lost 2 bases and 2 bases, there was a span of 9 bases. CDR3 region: CSVEIWGNYGYTF. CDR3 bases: TGCAGCGTTGAAATCTGGGGAAACTATGGCTACACCTTC.

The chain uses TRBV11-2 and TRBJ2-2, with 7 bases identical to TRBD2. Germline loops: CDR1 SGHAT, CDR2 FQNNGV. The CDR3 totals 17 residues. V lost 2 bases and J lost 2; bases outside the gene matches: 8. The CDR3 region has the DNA TGTGCCAGCAGCTTAAGGTCTAGCGGAGTTAACACCGGGGAGCTGTTTTTT. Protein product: CASSLRSSGVNTGELFF. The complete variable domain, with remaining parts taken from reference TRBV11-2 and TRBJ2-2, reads EAGVAQSPRYKIIEKRQSVAFWCNPISGHATLYWYQQILGQGPKLLIQFQNNGVVDDSQLPKDRFSAERLKGVDSTLKIQPAKLEDSAVYLCASSLRSSGVNTGELFFGEGSRLTVL.

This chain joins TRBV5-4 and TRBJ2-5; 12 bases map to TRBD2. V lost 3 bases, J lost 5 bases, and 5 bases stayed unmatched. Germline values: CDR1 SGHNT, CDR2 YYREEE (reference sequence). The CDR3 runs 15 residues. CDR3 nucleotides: TGTGCCAGCAGCTCCGGACTAGCGGGATTGGAGACCCAGTACTTC. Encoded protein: CASSSGLAGLETQYF.

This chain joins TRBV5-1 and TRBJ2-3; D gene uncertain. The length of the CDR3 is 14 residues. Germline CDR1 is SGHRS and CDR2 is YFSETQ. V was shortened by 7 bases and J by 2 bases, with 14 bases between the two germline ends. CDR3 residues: CASRPDEDTDTQYF. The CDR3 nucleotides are TGCGCCAGCCGCCCGGACGAGGACACAGATACGCAGTATTTT. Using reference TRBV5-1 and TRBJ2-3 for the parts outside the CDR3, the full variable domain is KAGVTQTPRYLIKTRGQQVTLSCSPISGHRSVSWYQQTPGQGLQFLFEYFSETQRNKGNFPGRFSGRQFSNSRSEMNVSTLELGDSALYLCASRPDEDTDTQYFGPGTRLTVL.

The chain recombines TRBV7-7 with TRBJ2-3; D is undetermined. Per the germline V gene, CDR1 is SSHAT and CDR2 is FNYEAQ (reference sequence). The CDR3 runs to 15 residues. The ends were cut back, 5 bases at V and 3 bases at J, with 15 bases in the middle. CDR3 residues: CASSPALGSTDTQYF. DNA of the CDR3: TGTGCCAGCAGCCCAGCCCTGGGCTCTACAGATACGCAGTATTTT.

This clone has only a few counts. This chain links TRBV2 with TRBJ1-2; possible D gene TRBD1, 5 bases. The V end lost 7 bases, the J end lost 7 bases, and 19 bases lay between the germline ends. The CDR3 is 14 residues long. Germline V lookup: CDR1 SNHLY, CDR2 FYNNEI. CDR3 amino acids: CASTVGTPEGGYTF. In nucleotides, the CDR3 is TGTGCCAGCACCGTTGGGACTCCCGAGGGTGGCTACACCTTC.

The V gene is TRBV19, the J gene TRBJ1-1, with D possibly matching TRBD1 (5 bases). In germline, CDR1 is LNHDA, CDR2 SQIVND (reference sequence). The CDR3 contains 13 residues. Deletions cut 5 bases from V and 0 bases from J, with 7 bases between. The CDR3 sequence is CASSQQVNTEAFF. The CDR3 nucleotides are TGTGCCAGTAGTCAACAGGTGAACACTGAAGCTTTCTTT.

The CDR3 loop is CSPWAAALHF. Written as DNA, the CDR3 is TGCAGTCCTTGGGCCGCGGCCCTCCACTTT. The chain carries TRBV20-1 and TRBJ1-6, with unresolved D. The CDR3 covers 10 residues. The ends were cut back, 8 bases at V and 14 bases at J, with 13 bases in the middle. Germline values: CDR1 DFQATT, CDR2 SNEGSKA (reference sequence).

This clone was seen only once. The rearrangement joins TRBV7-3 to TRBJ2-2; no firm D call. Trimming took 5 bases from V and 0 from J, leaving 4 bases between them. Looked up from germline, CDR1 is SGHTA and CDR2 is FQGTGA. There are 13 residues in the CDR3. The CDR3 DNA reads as TGTGCCAGCAGCATCGCGAACACCGGGGAGCTGTTTTTT. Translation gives CASSIANTGELFF.

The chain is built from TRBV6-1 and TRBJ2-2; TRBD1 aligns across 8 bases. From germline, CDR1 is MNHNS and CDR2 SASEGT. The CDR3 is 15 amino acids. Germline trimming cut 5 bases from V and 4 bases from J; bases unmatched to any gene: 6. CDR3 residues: CASSFDRGSTGELFF. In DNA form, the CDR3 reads TGTGCCAGCAGTTTTGACAGGGGAAGCACCGGGGAGCTGTTTTTT.

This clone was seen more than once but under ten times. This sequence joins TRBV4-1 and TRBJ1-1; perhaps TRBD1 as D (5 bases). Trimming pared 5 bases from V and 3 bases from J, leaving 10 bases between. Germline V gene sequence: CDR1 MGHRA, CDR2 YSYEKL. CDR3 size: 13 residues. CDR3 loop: CASSGVGDTEAFF. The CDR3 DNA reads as TGCGCCAGCAGCGGGGTGGGGGACACTGAAGCTTTCTTT.

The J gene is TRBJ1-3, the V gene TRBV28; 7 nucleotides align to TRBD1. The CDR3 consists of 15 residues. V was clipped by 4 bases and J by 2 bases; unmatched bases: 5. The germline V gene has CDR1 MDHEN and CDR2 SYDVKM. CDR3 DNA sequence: TGTGCCAGCAGTTCAACCGGGACAGCTGGAAACACCATATATTTT. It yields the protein CASSSTGTAGNTIYF.